A selection of T cell receptor beta chains follows, all from one sample in a study of T-cell reconstitution after alpha-beta-depleted transplantation in children. MiXCR, applied by TCRdb to the PCR reads, yields one record per CDR3 protein. Of some 290,000 distinct CDR3 sequences in the sample, over 8% were seen once. The input for sequencing was PBMCs from the stem cell graft donor, taken from the stem cell graft. The receptors here all came from a human donor who donated a stem cell graft to a child with SCID. Each CDR3 is given with its conserved first and last residue. A D gene is named only where the DNA matches it firmly. Size values are once, few and many counts, or a class for expanded clones, and some rows have none.

J gene	clone size	V gene	D gene	CDR3 DNA	CDR3 protein
TRBJ1-4	NA	TRBV18	NA	TGTGCCAGCTCACCAGGGGTCACTAATGAAAAACTGTTTTTT	CASSPGVTNEKLFF
TRBJ2-7	NA	TRBV10-3	NA	TGTGCCATCAGTGTCGAGGGGAGCTCCTACGAGCAGTACTTC	CAISVEGSSYEQYF
TRBJ2-7	few	TRBV20-1	TRBD1	TGCAGTGCTAGATTGCAGGGGGACCCAACCTACGAGCAGTACTTC	CSARLQGDPTYEQYF
TRBJ2-6	few	TRBV6-1	TRBD1	TGTGCCAGCACCCACACAGGGGGCCTTAGCTCTGGGGCCAACGTCCTGACTTTC	CASTHTGGLSSGANVLTF
TRBJ1-1	NA	TRBV4-1	NA	TGCGCCAGCAGCCTCGGTACACTGGCTTTCTTT	CASSLGTLAFF
TRBJ2-5	NA	TRBV6-5	TRBD1	TGTGCCAGCAGTTCCCCGGGACAGGACCAAGAGACCCAGTACTTC	CASSSPGQDQETQYF
TRBJ2-1	few	TRBV5-1	NA	TGCGCCAGCAGCTTGGCTTCTCCAGGCAATGAGCAGTTCTTC	CASSLASPGNEQFF
TRBJ1-5	many	TRBV12-3/TRBV12-4	TRBD1	TGTGCCAGCACCAGGACAGGGTATCAGCCCCAGCATTTT	CASTRTGYQPQHF
TRBJ2-7	many	TRBV4-2	NA	TGTGCCAGCAGCCCCGAGGCTATGGGGGAGCAGTACTTC	CASSPEAMGEQYF
TRBJ1-2	few	TRBV6-6	TRBD1	TGTGCCAGCACCAAGGACAGGTCTGAGGGCTACACCTTC	CASTKDRSEGYTF
TRBJ1-5	few	TRBV2	TRBD1	TGTGCCAGCAGTGAAGGGACAGGGCCCGCTCAGCCCCAGCATTTT	CASSEGTGPAQPQHF
TRBJ2-5	few	TRBV7-9	NA	TGTGCCAGCAGCTCTAGGGCCCGGGGGGCCCAAGAGACCCAGTACTTC	CASSSRARGAQETQYF
TRBJ2-5	NA	TRBV20-1	TRBD2	TGCAGTGCTAGGACTAGCGGTAACCAAGAGACCCAGTACTTC	CSARTSGNQETQYF
TRBJ2-7	few	TRBV20-1	NA	TGCAGTGCTCTATCGTTGGCAGGTACCTACGAGCAGTACTTC	CSALSLAGTYEQYF
TRBJ2-1	few	TRBV2	TRBD1	TGTGCCAGCAGTGTTCCGGGACAGGGGGTTGAGCAGTTCTTC	CASSVPGQGVEQFF
TRBJ1-4	NA	TRBV5-1	NA	TGCGCCAGCAGCTACGCGGGCGCTGCAACTAATGAAAAACTGTTTTTT	CASSYAGAATNEKLFF
TRBJ2-1	many	TRBV7-9	TRBD2	TGTGCCAGCGGGGGGGGCAATGAGCAGTTCTTC	CASGGGNEQFF
TRBJ1-1	NA	TRBV27	NA	TGTGCCAGCAGTCCACTGACAGGCCTGAACACTGAAGCTTTCTTT	CASSPLTGLNTEAFF
TRBJ1-1	NA	TRBV6-2/TRBV6-3	NA	TGTGCCAGCCTGTCAGTGGGGGGTAGGACTGAAGCTTTCTTT	CASLSVGGRTEAFF
TRBJ2-1	few	TRBV12-3/TRBV12-4	TRBD2	TGTGCCAGCAGTCCTACTAGCGGGGGGGCAAGCTCCTACAATGAGCAGTTCTTC	CASSPTSGGASSYNEQFF
TRBJ2-1	many	TRBV6-1	TRBD2	TGTGCCAGCAGTCTTCGACTAGCGGGGAATGAGCAGTTCTTC	CASSLRLAGNEQFF
TRBJ2-7	NA	TRBV6-1	NA	TGTGCCAGCGGCAGGGTCGGGATTGTCGAGCAGTACTTC	CASGRVGIVEQYF
TRBJ1-4	NA	TRBV29-1	NA	TGCAGCGTTGCTGGAGCCGGCCCAGAAAAACTGTTTTTT	CSVAGAGPEKLFF
TRBJ2-3	NA	TRBV5-1	NA	TGCGCCAGCAGCTTGGAAGGGGGATCAGATACGCAGTATTTT	CASSLEGGSDTQYF
TRBJ1-1	NA	TRBV5-5	NA	TGTGCCAGCAGCTTAACGGGATCTCTCGCGGGGGGTGGAGAAGCTTTCTTT	CASSLTGSLAGGGEAFF
TRBJ2-7	many	TRBV29-1	TRBD1	TGCAGCGTTGTGAGAGGGGGCGCTTCCTACGAGCAGTACTTC	CSVVRGGASYEQYF
TRBJ2-2	few	TRBV21-1	NA	TGTGCCAGCAGCAAAGTGAAGGGTAACACCGGGGAGCTGTTTTTT	CASSKVKGNTGELFF
TRBJ2-5	NA	TRBV28	TRBD1	TGTGCCAGCTCCTTTTCCGGGACAGGGGGCGAGACCCAGTACTTC	CASSFSGTGGETQYF